The clone carrying this T cell receptor (beta chain) is a singleton in its sample. This entry comes from a study of technical replicates of blood from a handful of donors. After removal of 4 bases from V and 6 bases from J, the junction contained 7 bases not matched to a gene. CDR1 and CDR2 from the germline V gene are SGHRS and YFSETQ. This CDR3 region has 14 residues. The table came from immunoSEQ multiplex PCR; TCRdb's copy has only in-frame clones and leaves some out. The table has 80,000 to 95,000 clones, over 85% seen once; the top ten hold 0.26%. V gene TRBV5-1 combines with J gene TRBJ2-7; TRBD1 matches 10 bases. The TCR originated in a human donor in good health. Sequencing was performed on T cells isolated from PBMCs. CDR3 bases: TGCGCCAGCAGCGCTGGGGACAGGGGTCCCGAGCAGTACTTC. Encoded protein: CASSAGDRGPEQYF.